This passage covers 16 T cell receptor beta chains from one sample sequenced in a study of T cells in localized non-small cell lung cancer (dated by TCRdb to 2018 to 2021). The library was obtained by the immunoSEQ multiplex PCR assay. Drawn from immuneACCESS, this table holds only the in-frame rearrangements with V and J called that TCRdb kept. Clones are partly lost; checked studies trace under half to an unresolved V gene and leave the rest unexplained. This sample lists 90,000 to 100,000 clones; approximately 90% were detected once. Roughly 4% of the sample is held by the ten biggest clonotypes. Sample: PBMCs, taken before any cancer treatment. The receptors stem from a woman aged 40-69 years with stage II squamous cell lung carcinoma.

V usage is TRBV30 and J usage is TRBJ2-2, with a possible D match to TRBD1 (5 bases). V lost 2 bases, J lost 4 bases, and 8 bases lay in between. CDR3 length equals 13 residues. Germline CDR1 reads GTSNPN; CDR2 reads SVGIG (reference sequence). CDR3 coding DNA: TGTGCCTGGAGTCAGGGTTCCACCGGGGAGCTGTTTTTT. It translates to CAWSQGSTGELFF. Filled out from reference TRBV30 and TRBJ2-2, the complete variable domain reads SQTIHQWPATLVQPVGSPLSLECTVEGTSNPNLYWYRQAAGRGLQLLFYSVGIGQISSEVPQNLSASRPQDRQFILSSKKLLLSDSGFYLCAWSQGSTGELFFGEGSRLTVL.

This sequence joins TRBV10-3 and TRBJ1-5, with D possibly being TRBD1 (6 bases). CDR1 and CDR2 from the germline V gene are ENHRY and SYGVKD. The CDR3 runs to 14 residues. V shed 5 bases and J shed 5 bases, with 13 bases lying between them. CDR3 amino acids: CAISRGGEDQPQHF. DNA for the CDR3: TGTGCCATCAGTCGAGGGGGGGAGGATCAGCCCCAGCATTTT.

The sample holds one count of this clone. The chain is built from TRBV7-8 and TRBJ2-7, with TRBD2 as a possible D gene (7 bases). The CDR3 is 14 residues long. Germline-derived CDR1 and CDR2 are SGHVS and FQNEAQ. Deletions cut 0 bases from V and 3 bases from J, with 9 bases between. CDR3 in amino acids: CASSLAGGLYEQYF. Written as DNA, the CDR3 is TGTGCCAGCAGCTTAGCGGGGGGGCTCTACGAGCAGTACTTC.

V is TRBV5-8 and J is TRBJ2-3; TRBD2 aligns across 9 bases. Per the germline V gene, CDR1 is SGHTS and CDR2 is YDEGEE. This CDR3 has 18 amino acids. J gave up 1 base and V 2 bases, and 11 bases lay outside the gene matches. CDR3 bases: TGTGCCAGCAGCTTAGGTTTGCGGGGGGGACACCGCACAGATACGCAGTATTTT. Its translation is CASSLGLRGGHRTDTQYF.

This clone was found once. The chain is built from TRBV28 and TRBJ2-3; D remains ambiguous. The germline V and J ends were trimmed by 7 bases and 2 bases, with 19 bases remaining between them. Germline-derived CDR1 and CDR2 are MDHEN and SYDVKM. The CDR3 is 16 amino acids. The CDR3 reads CASTPPGKLLTDTQYF. The CDR3 region has the DNA TGTGCCAGCACCCCGCCGGGCAAACTACTCACAGATACGCAGTATTTT.

This rearrangement joins TRBV4-1 to TRBJ2-7, with D uncertain. From germline, CDR1 is MGHRA and CDR2 YSYEKL. Trimming removed 0 bases from V and 3 bases from J, with 21 bases in between. The CDR3 length is 18 residues. The CDR3 is CASSQDPLLAASGYEQYF. The DNA for the CDR3 is TGCGCCAGCAGCCAAGATCCGCTATTGGCCGCCTCGGGCTACGAGCAGTACTTC.

The rearrangement links TRBV5-6 to TRBJ1-2; TRBD1 aligns across 7 bases. CDR1 and CDR2 from the germline V gene are SGHDT and YYEEEE. The CDR3 has 15 residues. Losses at the gene ends were 4 bases for V and 4 bases for J; bases not matched to a gene: 10. CDR3 DNA sequence: TGTGCCAGCAGCCTTGGGACAGCGTTTTTCTATGGCTACACCTTC. Its translation: CASSLGTAFFYGYTF.

The CDR3, as DNA: TGTGCCAGCTCACCTCCCAACATGAACACTGAAGCTTTCTTT. It encodes CASSPPNMNTEAFF. This rearrangement joins TRBV18 to TRBJ1-1, with D unclear. V lost 3 bases and J 0 bases, leaving 8 bases between the germline ends. The CDR3 contains 14 residues. Looked up from germline, CDR1 is KGHSH and CDR2 is LQKENI.

The V gene is TRBV5-4, the J gene TRBJ1-2; D remains ambiguous. The CDR3 is 12 amino acids. The V gene's germline CDR1 is SGHNT and CDR2 YYREEE (reference sequence). V lost 2 bases, J lost 8 bases, and 10 bases lay in between. CDR3 sequence: CASSLGNTGYTF. CDR3 coding DNA: TGTGCCAGCAGCTTAGGGAATACGGGCTACACCTTC.

This clone appeared once. The rearrangement uses TRBV18 and TRBJ2-5, with TRBD2 matching 8 bases. This CDR3 is 16 amino acids long. Germline values: CDR1 KGHSH, CDR2 LQKENI. V trimming: 1 base; J trimming: 6 bases; junction bases outside the gene matches: 10. CDR3 coding DNA: TGTGCCAGCTCACCACTACCCGGGGGGGGCCCCCAGACCCAGTACTTC. It codes for CASSPLPGGGPQTQYF.

The genes are TRBV30 and TRBJ1-5; 11 bases match TRBD1. V shed 5 bases, J shed 5 bases, and the junction held 2 bases outside the gene matches. The germline V gene has CDR1 GTSNPN and CDR2 SVGIG (reference sequence). The CDR3 loop spans 13 amino acids. CDR3 protein: CAWGTGGDQPQHF. In DNA, the CDR3 is TGTGCCTGGGGGACAGGGGGGGATCAGCCCCAGCATTTT. Full variable domain (rest looked up from reference TRBV30 and TRBJ1-5): SQTIHQWPATLVQPVGSPLSLECTVEGTSNPNLYWYRQAAGRGLQLLFYSVGIGQISSEVPQNLSASRPQDRQFILSSKKLLLSDSGFYLCAWGTGGDQPQHFGDGTRLSIL.

The gene calls are TRBV6-1 and TRBJ1-2; D may be TRBD1 (5 bases). The CDR3 has 17 residues. The V and J ends lost 4 bases and 8 bases respectively, with 26 bases between them. The V gene's germline CDR1 is MNHNS and CDR2 SASEGT. This chain's CDR3 is CASSAKRTPRGREGYTF. The CDR3 nucleotides read TGTGCCAGCAGTGCAAAGAGAACTCCGAGGGGAAGGGAAGGCTACACCTTC.

The gene calls are TRBV5-4 and TRBJ2-1; unclear D gene. Trimming pared 0 bases from V and 1 base from J, leaving 8 bases between. CDR3 length equals 15 residues. CDR1 and CDR2 (germline): SGHNT, YYREEE (reference sequence). This CDR3 reads CASSLGVLSYNEQFF. CDR3 sequence (DNA): TGTGCCAGCAGCTTGGGAGTACTATCCTACAATGAGCAGTTCTTC.

V gene TRBV20-1 combines with J gene TRBJ2-5, with D unclear. The CDR3 loop spans 11 amino acids. V lost 5 bases, J lost 0 bases, and 4 bases lay in between. Germline V gene data show CDR1 as DFQATT and CDR2 as SNEGSKA (reference sequence). CDR3 residues: CSAQNQETQYF. In DNA form, the CDR3 reads TGCAGTGCTCAGAACCAAGAGACCCAGTACTTC.

The chain recombines TRBV28 with TRBJ2-4, with 9 bases identical to TRBD2. The CDR3 has 16 amino acids. The trim removed 5 bases at V and 0 bases at J, leaving 5 bases unmatched. Germline CDR1 MDHEN, CDR2 SYDVKM. The CDR3 protein is CASSDSGGRAKNIQYF. CDR3 bases: TGTGCCAGCAGTGATAGCGGGGGAAGAGCCAAAAACATTCAGTACTTC.

V usage is TRBV10-2 and J usage is TRBJ1-2, with D unresolved. Germline lookup yields CDR1 WSHSY and CDR2 SAAADI. The CDR3 has 13 amino acids. Trimming removed 3 bases at V and 4 bases at J, with 9 bases between. The CDR3 is CASSDPPSYGYTF. Written as DNA, the CDR3 is TGCGCCAGCAGTGATCCCCCAAGCTATGGCTACACCTTC.